A selection of T cell receptor beta chains follows, all from one sample in a study of blood T cell repertoires in COVID-19. The method was immunoSEQ multiplex PCR; TCRdb's version includes in-frame clones alone and lacks a portion of them. The table records more than 200,000 clones, just over 85% of them present only once. Sequenced material: peripheral blood. Receptor source: a man in his fifties or sixties with acute or convalescent COVID-19. The CDR3 runs from the conserved cysteine through the conserved F or W. A D gene is named only where the DNA matches it firmly. Clone sizes are given selectively: once, few, many, or a class where the clone is expanded.

clone size: .
D gene: TRBD1
J gene: TRBJ1-3
V gene: TRBV29-1
CDR3 protein: CSVSGTGGLGNTIYF
CDR3 DNA: TGCAGCGTCTCCGGGACAGGGGGCCTTGGAAACACCATATATTTT

clone size: .
D gene: TRBD1
J gene: TRBJ1-1
V gene: TRBV7-7
CDR3 protein: CASPLEGQGVCLRNTEAFF
CDR3 DNA: TGTGCCAGCCCGCTTGAGGGACAGGGTGTATGTTTGAGGAACACTGAAGCTTTCTTT

clone size: .
D gene: TRBD1
J gene: TRBJ1-2
V gene: TRBV7-6
CDR3 protein: CASSANRGGAYGYTF
CDR3 DNA: TGTGCCAGCAGCGCCAACAGGGGGGGTGCCTATGGCTACACCTTC

clone size: .
D gene: .
J gene: TRBJ1-1
V gene: TRBV5-1
CDR3 protein: CASSLERLAANTEAFF
CDR3 DNA: TGCGCCAGCAGCTTGGAGAGGTTGGCGGCGAACACTGAAGCTTTCTTT

clone size: .
D gene: TRBD1
J gene: TRBJ1-4
V gene: TRBV7-6
CDR3 protein: CASSQGQGADEKLFF
CDR3 DNA: TGTGCCAGCAGCCAAGGACAGGGGGCGGATGAAAAACTGTTTTTT

clone size: .
D gene: .
J gene: TRBJ2-1
V gene: TRBV2
CDR3 protein: CASSEARRGGEQFF
CDR3 DNA: TGTGCCAGCAGTGAAGCTCGGAGAGGGGGAGAGCAGTTCTTC

clone size: .
D gene: .
J gene: TRBJ2-1
V gene: TRBV19
CDR3 protein: CASSMRGRGGRDDEQFF
CDR3 DNA: TGTGCCAGTAGTATGCGTGGTCGCGGGGGCCGGGACGATGAGCAGTTCTTC

clone size: .
D gene: .
J gene: TRBJ2-7
V gene: TRBV4-1
CDR3 protein: CASSQDWRTASYEQYF
CDR3 DNA: TGCGCCAGCAGCCAAGATTGGAGGACAGCCTCCTACGAGCAGTACTTC

clone size: .
D gene: .
J gene: TRBJ1-1
V gene: TRBV19
CDR3 protein: CASTLGAAAGLKAFF
CDR3 DNA: TGTGCCAGTACCCTCGGCGCCGCGGCAGGACTTAAAGCTTTCTTT

clone size: .
D gene: .
J gene: TRBJ1-2
V gene: TRBV6-2/TRBV6-3
CDR3 protein: CASSDILRGYTF
CDR3 DNA: TGTGCCAGCAGTGATATTCTGCGGGGCTACACCTTC

clone size: .
D gene: TRBD1
J gene: TRBJ1-2
V gene: TRBV5-4
CDR3 protein: CASRQTGDAGGYTF
CDR3 DNA: TGTGCCAGCAGACAGACAGGGGATGCGGGGGGCTACACCTTC

clone size: .
D gene: .
J gene: TRBJ1-1
V gene: TRBV19
CDR3 protein: CASNPRAMNTEAFF
CDR3 DNA: TGTGCCAGTAACCCCAGGGCAATGAACACTGAAGCTTTCTTT

clone size: .
D gene: .
J gene: TRBJ1-1
V gene: TRBV15
CDR3 protein: CATSRDSGSEAFF
CDR3 DNA: TGTGCCACCAGCAGAGATTCGGGATCTGAAGCTTTCTTT

clone size: .
D gene: TRBD1
J gene: TRBJ1-6
V gene: TRBV11-1
CDR3 protein: CASSLAPSTGRWNLPLHF
CDR3 DNA: TGTGCCAGCAGCTTAGCTCCATCGACAGGGAGATGGAATTTACCCCTCCACTTT

clone size: once
D gene: TRBD1
J gene: TRBJ1-5
V gene: TRBV10-2
CDR3 protein: CATRGQGNNQPQHF
CDR3 DNA: TGCGCCACCAGGGGACAGGGGAATAATCAGCCCCAGCATTTT

clone size: few
D gene: TRBD1
J gene: TRBJ1-4
V gene: TRBV5-1
CDR3 protein: CASSSQGAANEKLFF
CDR3 DNA: TGCGCCAGCAGCTCACAGGGGGCGGCTAATGAAAAACTGTTTTTT

clone size: .
D gene: .
J gene: TRBJ2-1
V gene: TRBV18
CDR3 protein: CASSPLIRGEDEQFF
CDR3 DNA: TGTGCCAGCTCACCACTCATCAGGGGCGAGGATGAGCAGTTCTTC

clone size: .
D gene: TRBD1
J gene: TRBJ1-2
V gene: TRBV9
CDR3 protein: CASSVGPGQGEGYTF
CDR3 DNA: TGTGCCAGCAGCGTAGGACCGGGACAGGGAGAAGGCTACACCTTC

clone size: .
D gene: TRBD1
J gene: TRBJ1-2
V gene: TRBV9
CDR3 protein: CASSVSSGTGGPLDGYTF
CDR3 DNA: TGTGCCAGCAGCGTGAGTTCCGGGACAGGGGGGCCGCTAGATGGCTACACCTTC

clone size: .
D gene: .
J gene: TRBJ1-5
V gene: TRBV6-2/TRBV6-3
CDR3 protein: CASSYSGGRVQPQHF
CDR3 DNA: TGTGCCAGCAGTTACTCGGGGGGGCGAGTTCAGCCCCAGCATTTT

clone size: once
D gene: TRBD1
J gene: TRBJ1-1
V gene: TRBV12-5
CDR3 protein: CASGLGQGAVNTEAFF
CDR3 DNA: TGTGCTAGTGGTTTGGGACAGGGGGCGGTGAACACTGAAGCTTTCTTT

clone size: .
D gene: .
J gene: TRBJ2-1
V gene: TRBV6-5
CDR3 protein: CASRGGGRHNEQFF
CDR3 DNA: TGTGCCAGCAGAGGCGGGGGCCGTCACAATGAGCAGTTCTTC

clone size: .
D gene: .
J gene: TRBJ1-2
V gene: TRBV2
CDR3 protein: CARDSARLNYGYTF
CDR3 DNA: TGTGCCAGGGACAGCGCACGGCTGAACTATGGCTACACCTTC

clone size: .
D gene: .
J gene: TRBJ1-1
V gene: TRBV6-1
CDR3 protein: CASSETPGWIEAFF
CDR3 DNA: TGTGCCAGCAGTGAAACGCCAGGATGGATTGAAGCTTTCTTT

clone size: once
D gene: .
J gene: TRBJ2-7
V gene: TRBV7-2
CDR3 protein: CASSGQRGAYEQYF
CDR3 DNA: TGTGCCAGCAGTGGACAGAGGGGCGCCTACGAGCAGTACTTC

clone size: .
D gene: TRBD2
J gene: TRBJ2-3
V gene: TRBV7-6
CDR3 protein: CASSLSSGGFDTQYF
CDR3 DNA: TGTGCCAGCAGCTTAAGTAGCGGGGGGTTTGATACGCAGTATTTT

clone size: once
D gene: .
J gene: TRBJ2-2
V gene: TRBV11-3
CDR3 protein: CASSLMAAGELFF
CDR3 DNA: TGTGCCAGCAGCTTGATGGCGGCCGGGGAGCTGTTTTTT

clone size: .
D gene: .
J gene: TRBJ2-5
V gene: TRBV5-1
CDR3 protein: CASSRRTGGETQYF
CDR3 DNA: TGCGCCAGCAGCAGACGGACAGGAGGGGAGACCCAGTACTTC

clone size: .
D gene: TRBD1
J gene: TRBJ2-7
V gene: TRBV29-1
CDR3 protein: CSVGTGVVEQYF
CDR3 DNA: TGCAGCGTTGGGACAGGGGTCGTGGAGCAGTACTTC

clone size: .
D gene: TRBD1
J gene: TRBJ2-1
V gene: TRBV24-1
CDR3 protein: CATSDPKGRGGQFF
CDR3 DNA: TGTGCCACCAGTGATCCGAAAGGGCGAGGGGGCCAGTTCTTC

clone size: .
D gene: .
J gene: TRBJ2-1
V gene: TRBV25-1
CDR3 protein: CASSDYYNEQFF
CDR3 DNA: TGTGCCAGCAGTGACTACTACAATGAGCAGTTCTTC

clone size: .
D gene: TRBD1
J gene: TRBJ2-5
V gene: TRBV5-1
CDR3 protein: CASSPTTGQETQYF
CDR3 DNA: TGCGCCAGCAGCCCTACGACAGGGCAAGAGACCCAGTACTTC

clone size: .
D gene: .
J gene: TRBJ1-5
V gene: TRBV7-9
CDR3 protein: CASSPNLGGPQHF
CDR3 DNA: TGTGCCAGCAGCCCAAACCTTGGCGGGCCCCAGCATTTT

clone size: .
D gene: .
J gene: TRBJ1-5
V gene: TRBV27
CDR3 protein: CASSLQGGVLSNQPQHF
CDR3 DNA: TGTGCCAGCAGTTTACAGGGTGGGGTACTTAGCAATCAGCCCCAGCATTTT

clone size: .
D gene: TRBD2
J gene: TRBJ2-5
V gene: TRBV15
CDR3 protein: CATSREAGGGETQYF
CDR3 DNA: TGTGCCACCAGCAGGGAAGCGGGGGGCGGTGAGACCCAGTACTTC

clone size: .
D gene: .
J gene: TRBJ1-2
V gene: TRBV11-2
CDR3 protein: CASSLRAGAAGIGYTF
CDR3 DNA: TGTGCCAGCAGCTTAAGGGCAGGGGCCGCCGGGATTGGCTACACCTTC

clone size: .
D gene: .
J gene: TRBJ1-5
V gene: TRBV19
CDR3 protein: CASGGNNLDNQPQHF
CDR3 DNA: TGTGCCAGTGGGGGGAATAATTTAGACAATCAGCCCCAGCATTTT

clone size: .
D gene: .
J gene: TRBJ2-5
V gene: TRBV19
CDR3 protein: CASRDSGKETQYF
CDR3 DNA: TGTGCCAGTAGGGACAGCGGGAAAGAGACCCAGTACTTC

clone size: .
D gene: .
J gene: TRBJ2-7
V gene: TRBV12-5
CDR3 protein: CASAPQGPSYEQYF
CDR3 DNA: TGTGCTAGTGCCCCGCAGGGGCCCTCCTACGAGCAGTACTTC

clone size: .
D gene: .
J gene: TRBJ2-7
V gene: TRBV27
CDR3 protein: CASSLSSGGSYEQYF
CDR3 DNA: TGTGCCAGCAGTTTATCCTCTGGGGGGTCCTACGAGCAGTACTTC

clone size: .
D gene: TRBD1
J gene: TRBJ1-1
V gene: TRBV19
CDR3 protein: CASSPYRGWTEAFF
CDR3 DNA: TGTGCCAGTAGTCCTTACAGGGGATGGACTGAAGCTTTCTTT

clone size: few
D gene: TRBD1
J gene: TRBJ1-1
V gene: TRBV7-2
CDR3 protein: CASSLVRRQGGAFF
CDR3 DNA: TGTGCCAGCAGCTTAGTTCGACGACAGGGAGGTGCTTTCTTT

clone size: .
D gene: TRBD1
J gene: TRBJ1-6
V gene: TRBV27
CDR3 protein: CASRGDRVLHSPLHF
CDR3 DNA: TGTGCCAGCAGGGGGGACAGGGTTCTTCATTCACCCCTCCACTTT

clone size: few
D gene: TRBD1
J gene: TRBJ1-1
V gene: TRBV6-1
CDR3 protein: CASSGGNRGTTNTEAFF
CDR3 DNA: TGTGCCAGCAGTGGAGGGAACAGGGGGACTACAAACACTGAAGCTTTCTTT

clone size: .
D gene: TRBD2
J gene: TRBJ2-3
V gene: TRBV19
CDR3 protein: CASSPWTSGGHTDTQYF
CDR3 DNA: TGTGCCAGTAGTCCCTGGACTAGCGGGGGGCACACAGATACGCAGTATTTT

clone size: .
D gene: TRBD1
J gene: TRBJ1-3
V gene: TRBV5-1
CDR3 protein: CASSPSGTGVSGNTIYF
CDR3 DNA: TGCGCCAGCAGCCCATCCGGGACAGGGGTTTCTGGAAACACCATATATTTT

clone size: .
D gene: .
J gene: TRBJ1-3
V gene: TRBV30
CDR3 protein: CAFPGTGNTIYF
CDR3 DNA: TGTGCCTTTCCAGGGACTGGAAACACCATATATTTT

clone size: .
D gene: .
J gene: TRBJ1-1
V gene: TRBV7-8
CDR3 protein: CASSLERLTAAFF
CDR3 DNA: TGTGCCAGCAGCTTAGAGAGGCTCACGGCAGCTTTCTTT

clone size: .
D gene: .
J gene: TRBJ1-2
V gene: TRBV9
CDR3 protein: CASSASDRFHYGYTF
CDR3 DNA: TGTGCCAGCAGCGCATCCGACAGGTTCCACTATGGCTACACCTTC

clone size: .
D gene: .
J gene: TRBJ1-3
V gene: TRBV7-9
CDR3 protein: CASSSRSSGNTIYF
CDR3 DNA: TGTGCCAGCAGCTCCAGGTCCTCTGGAAACACCATATATTTT

clone size: .
D gene: .
J gene: TRBJ1-6
V gene: TRBV11-2
CDR3 protein: CASSSDRSSYNSPLHF
CDR3 DNA: TGTGCCAGCAGTTCCGACAGAAGCTCCTATAATTCACCCCTCCACTTT

clone size: few
D gene: .
J gene: TRBJ2-5
V gene: TRBV12-3/TRBV12-4
CDR3 protein: CASRSRVGETQYF
CDR3 DNA: TGTGCCAGCAGATCCCGGGTAGGAGAGACCCAGTACTTC

clone size: .
D gene: .
J gene: TRBJ2-7
V gene: TRBV6-5
CDR3 protein: CASSLLVSGDYEQYF
CDR3 DNA: TGTGCCAGCAGTTTACTAGTATCCGGGGACTACGAGCAGTACTTC

clone size: .
D gene: TRBD1
J gene: TRBJ2-5
V gene: TRBV7-9
CDR3 protein: CASSSGTAQETQYF
CDR3 DNA: TGTGCCAGCAGCTCCGGGACAGCACAAGAGACCCAGTACTTC